These T cell receptor beta chains were read from a single sample in a study of control samples from healthy donors and cancer patients. TCRdb's table, derived via immunoSEQ multiplex PCR, lists solely in-frame clones and lacks some. The sample lists 90,000 to 140,000 clones; roughly 80% were seen once. What was sequenced was blood. These TCRs come from a woman in her forties or fifties in good health. CDR3s include the opening cysteine and the closing phenylalanine or tryptophan. D genes are given only for firm matches. The size of a clone is reported for some rows only, either as once, few or many, or as a class for expanded clones.

NA NA TRBJ2-3 TRBV5-4 TGTGCCAGCAGCCCGCGGGACTTAGATACGCAGTATTTT CASSPRDLDTQYF
NA NA TRBJ2-7 TRBV6-4 TGTGCCAGCACCCGAGGGGGGGCCATCTCCTACGAGCAGTACTTC CASTRGGAISYEQYF
NA once TRBJ1-6 TRBV6-1 TGTGCCAGCAGTGAAGTTCAGGCCTATAATTCACCCCTCCACTTT CASSEVQAYNSPLHF
NA NA TRBJ1-5 TRBV15 TGTGCCACCAGCAGAGGGACAGCCAGCAATCAGCCCCAGCATTTT CATSRGTASNQPQHF
TRBD1 NA TRBJ1-2 TRBV7-2 TGTGCCAGCAGCAACGACAGGGGGCGGCGTCGCACCTTC CASSNDRGRRRTF
NA NA TRBJ2-1 TRBV7-8 TGTGCCAGCAGCGAAAGACAAAACCTCTACAATGAGCAGTTCTTC CASSERQNLYNEQFF
NA NA TRBJ1-1 TRBV7-2 TGTGCCAGCAGCTTATCTCCCGGGGGCACTGAAGCTTTCTTT CASSLSPGGTEAFF
TRBD1 NA TRBJ2-1 TRBV19 TGTGCCAGTAGTCAGCTGGACAGGGGAGATATGGCGAATGAGCAGTTCTTC CASSQLDRGDMANEQFF
TRBD1 NA TRBJ1-4 TRBV5-5 TGTGCCAGCAGCCAGGACAGGGCGGAAGAAAAACTGTTTTTT CASSQDRAEEKLFF
TRBD1 NA TRBJ1-5 TRBV6-2/TRBV6-3 TGTGCCAGCAGCCGACAGGGAGGCAATCAGCCCCAGCATTTT CASSRQGGNQPQHF
TRBD2 NA TRBJ2-1 TRBV4-2 TGTGCCAGCAGCCAAGATCGGTCGGGACTAGCGGGGTACAATGAGCAGTTCTTC CASSQDRSGLAGYNEQFF
NA NA TRBJ1-1 TRBV4-1 TGCGCCAGCAGCCAAGATTCGTCGACCAACACTGAAGCTTTCTTT CASSQDSSTNTEAFF
TRBD1 few TRBJ2-2 TRBV6-5 TGTGCCAGCAGGGGACAGCCCGAGTCCGGGGAGCTGTTTTTT CASRGQPESGELFF
TRBD2 NA TRBJ2-4 TRBV7-6 TGTGCCAGCAGCTCCACAAGCGGGAGGGAAGACATTCAGTACTTC CASSSTSGREDIQYF
TRBD2 NA TRBJ2-7 TRBV19 TGTGCCAGTAGTATAGGTGGCGGGAGAGGGGTGAACGAGCAGTACTTC CASSIGGGRGVNEQYF
TRBD2 NA TRBJ2-5 TRBV4-3 TGCGCCAGCAGCCAGACTAGCGGGAAAGAGACCCAGTACTTC CASSQTSGKETQYF
NA NA TRBJ1-1 TRBV18 TGTGCCAGCTCTTATGCCCAGAACACTGAAGCTTTCTTT CASSYAQNTEAFF
TRBD2 NA TRBJ2-5 TRBV30 TGTGCCTGGAGTGTTGCGGGAGGGGCCTCAGAGACCCAGTACTTC CAWSVAGGASETQYF
NA NA TRBJ1-2 TRBV29-1 TGCAGCGTTAGTGGTCACAGGGAGAGAGGCTACACCTTC CSVSGHRERGYTF
TRBD1 few TRBJ1-1 TRBV18 TGTGCCAGCTCAGGGGGACAGAGTGAAGCTTTCTTT CASSGGQSEAFF